A single sample is the source of the 11 T cell receptor beta chains below, sequenced in a study of T cells in Graves' hyperthyroidism and ophthalmopathy. The TCR beta CDR3 regions underwent amplification using RNA transcripts as the source. The HTBI primer set was used in a first-round RT-PCR of the TCR CDR3. TCRdb re-analysed the multiplex PCR reads in MiXCR, keeping a single row per CDR3 protein. Of 300,000 to 450,000 distinct CDR3 sequences in the sample, approximately 14% are singletons; the top ten hold 28%. Sequences were obtained from blood. Receptor source: a woman aged 18-29 years with Graves' hyperthyroidism that later progressed to Graves' ophthalmopathy.

This clonotype was detected only a few times. The rearrangement joins TRBV25-1 to TRBJ2-7; TRBD1 aligns across 8 bases. Per germline, CDR1 MGHDK and CDR2 SYGVNS. Trimming at V came to 9 bases and at J to 5 bases, leaving 9 bases not matched to a gene. The length of the CDR3 is 13 residues. The CDR3 nucleotides read TGTGCCAGTGGCAAAACAGGGGGGAACGAGCAGTACTTC. Translated: CASGKTGGNEQYF.

This rearrangement joins TRBV28 to TRBJ2-2; no reliable D call. V shed 4 bases and J shed 1 base, with 4 bases lying between them. Germline V gene sequence: CDR1 MDHEN, CDR2 SYDVKM. The CDR3 totals 13 residues. The CDR3 here is CASSYQNTGELFF. Written as DNA, the CDR3 is TGTGCCAGCAGTTATCAGAACACCGGGGAGCTGTTTTTT.

Comments on this clonotype: A much larger clonotype is one base distant, so this may be a read error. The genes are TRBV6-1 and TRBJ2-7, with TRBD1 matching 8 bases. V shed 5 bases and J 2 bases; nucleotides not matched to a gene: 8. Looked up from germline, CDR1 is MNHNS and CDR2 is SASEGT. The CDR3 is 15 residues long. CDR3 protein: CASSTGQGSPYEQYF. The CDR3 DNA sequence: TGTGCCAGCAGTACCGGACAGGGTAGCCCCTACGAGCAGTACTTC.

This clonotype was found many times. The chain links TRBV7-9 to TRBJ2-5; the D gene is possibly TRBD1 (6 bases). Trimming removed 5 bases at V and 5 bases at J, with 21 bases between. The CDR3 runs 16 residues. Germline V gives CDR1 SEHNR, CDR2 FQNEAQ (reference sequence). The CDR3 protein is CASSQIFQGGGETQYF. The CDR3 DNA follows: TGTGCCAGCAGCCAAATCTTCCAGGGTGGGGGCGAGACCCAGTACTTC.

This clonotype has only a few counts. The chain joins TRBV4-3 to TRBJ2-7; D gene uncertain. CDR1 LGHNA and CDR2 YSLEER come from the germline V gene. The CDR3 covers 16 residues. The V end lost 0 bases, the J end lost 3 bases, and 15 bases lay between the germline ends. CDR3 DNA sequence: TGCGCCAGCAGCCAAGAAATCGACTTTGCGGACTACGAGCAGTACTTC. Its protein product is CASSQEIDFADYEQYF.

This clonotype was observed a few times. The V gene is TRBV20-1, the J gene TRBJ2-1; TRBD2 agrees at 7 bases. The CDR3 sequence is 14 residues long. J gave up 4 bases and V 3 bases, and 6 bases lay outside the gene matches. Germline assignment: CDR1 DFQATT and CDR2 SNEGSKA (reference sequence). The CDR3 sequence is CSASTSAPYNEQFF. CDR3 DNA: TGCAGTGCTAGTACTAGCGCACCGTACAATGAGCAGTTCTTC.

This clonotype has just a few counts. The V and J genes are TRBV9 and TRBJ1-2; D unresolved. The V end lost 0 bases, the J end lost 4 bases, and 10 bases lay between the germline ends. Per the germline V gene, CDR1 is SGDLS and CDR2 is YYNGEE. The CDR3 extends over 14 amino acids. This CDR3 is CASSVGPGSYGYTF. In DNA, the CDR3 is TGTGCCAGCAGCGTAGGTCCGGGGAGCTATGGCTACACCTTC.

The chain links TRBV4-3 to TRBJ1-6, with no clear D. V lost 1 base and J lost 4, with 2 bases in between. The CDR3 contains 13 residues. The V gene's germline CDR1 is LGHNA and CDR2 YSLEER. This CDR3 reads CASSQVYNSPLHF. Written as DNA, the CDR3 is TGCGCCAGCAGCCAAGTTTATAATTCACCCCTCCACTTT.

This clonotype came up many times. This chain connects TRBV2 to TRBJ2-7, with TRBD2 as a possible D gene (5 bases). The CDR3 sequence is 11 residues long. The V end was cut by 6 bases, the J end by 4 bases, with 7 bases between. Germline lookup yields CDR1 SNHLY and CDR2 FYNNEI. DNA of the CDR3: TGTGCCAGCAGGGGCGGGTACGAGCAGTACTTC. Protein: CASRGGYEQYF.

This clonotype has a handful of counts. The V gene is TRBV18, the J gene TRBJ2-7, with 7 positions matching TRBD2. Germline trimming cut 2 bases from V and 4 bases from J; bases unmatched to any gene: 8. Germline V gene sequence: CDR1 KGHSH, CDR2 LQKENI. CDR3 length equals 15 residues. This CDR3 reads CASSPSGRATYEQYF. CDR3 nucleotide sequence: TGTGCCAGCTCACCAAGTGGGAGGGCCACTTACGAGCAGTACTTC.

This clonotype was recorded many times. DNA for the CDR3: TGTGCCAGCAGCACCACAGGGTTGGGAGGCTACACCTTC. Protein product: CASSTTGLGGYTF. The J gene is TRBJ1-2, the V gene TRBV5-4, with D perhaps TRBD1 (6 bases). Trimming stripped 4 bases from V and 8 bases from J, with 15 bases between. CDR3 length: 13 residues. Germline V gives CDR1 SGHNT, CDR2 YYREEE (reference sequence).